Each of the 22 T cell receptor beta chains below was sequenced from the same sample in a study of blood T cell repertoires in COVID-19. TCRdb's table, derived via immunoSEQ multiplex PCR, lists solely in-frame clones and lacks some. The sample yields about 73,000 clones, 65% to 85% seen once. Sample: peripheral blood. These receptors all come from an elderly man with active or convalescent COVID-19.

The chain employs TRBV5-1 and TRBJ2-7; 8 bases match TRBD2. Trimming at V came to 4 bases and at J to 2 bases, leaving 5 bases not matched to a gene. The germline gives CDR1 SGHRS, CDR2 YFSETQ. CDR3 length: 14 amino acids. CDR3 in DNA: TGCGCCAGCAGCCCGGGACTAGAAGCCTACGAGCAGTACTTC. It specifies CASSPGLEAYEQYF.

The gene calls are TRBV18 and TRBJ2-5; weak D call: TRBD1 (5 bases). V gave up 1 base and J gave up 5 bases, with 5 bases separating them. Germline V gives CDR1 KGHSH, CDR2 LQKENI. The CDR3 sequence is 12 residues long. This CDR3 is CASSPQGETQYF. The CDR3 DNA reads TGTGCCAGCTCACCACAGGGGGAGACCCAGTACTTC.

This chain uses TRBV28 with TRBJ2-7; D is perhaps TRBD2 (6 bases). The germline V and J ends were trimmed by 6 bases and 6 bases, with 15 bases remaining between them. Germline-derived CDR1 and CDR2 are MDHEN and SYDVKM. The CDR3 is made up of 13 amino acids. CDR3 DNA sequence: TGTGCCAGCAGACCCCGGGAGATCGGCGAGCAGTACTTC. Protein product: CASRPREIGEQYF.

This rearrangement joins TRBV19 to TRBJ1-5; no definite D call. Trimming cost V 7 bases and J 3 bases, with 22 bases left between them. The germline CDR1 and CDR2 sequences are LNHDA and SQIVND (reference sequence). The CDR3 covers 17 residues. CDR3 in amino acids: CASISTTRGGYNQPQHF. The CDR3 DNA reads as TGTGCCAGTATATCGACCACACGCGGTGGGTACAATCAGCCCCAGCATTTT.

The chain couples TRBV27 to TRBJ2-3, with 11 positions matching TRBD2. The CDR3 loop spans 15 amino acids. J lost 2 bases, V lost 10 bases, and 8 bases had no gene match. Germline V gives CDR1 MNHEY, CDR2 SMNVEV (reference sequence). CDR3 amino acids: CATRSSGGPTDTQYF. The CDR3 DNA sequence: TGTGCCACCAGGTCTAGCGGGGGGCCCACAGATACGCAGTATTTT.

The V gene is TRBV10-3, the J gene TRBJ1-1, with TRBD1 matching over 8 bases. Germline V lookup: CDR1 ENHRY, CDR2 SYGVKD. The CDR3 consists of 13 residues. The ends lost 5 bases at V and 5 bases at J; junction bases unmatched: 4. The CDR3 DNA sequence: TGTGCCATCAGTCTCGGACAGGGTACTGAAGCTTTCTTT. This gives the protein CAISLGQGTEAFF.

The CDR3 protein is CASSLGGSHPNNSPLHF. The CDR3 bases are TGCGCCAGCAGCTTAGGGGGCTCCCACCCCAATAATTCACCCCTCCACTTT. V gene TRBV5-1 combines with J gene TRBJ1-6, with 7 bases identical to TRBD1. Trimming took 2 bases from V and 5 from J; bases not matched to a gene: 10. CDR3 length: 17 residues. Germline V gene lookup returns CDR1 SGHRS and CDR2 YFSETQ.

The chain links TRBV3-1 (or the pseudogene TRBV3-2) to TRBJ2-3; TRBD1 matches at 9 bases. The germline CDR1 and CDR2 sequences are LGHDT and YNNKEL (reference sequence). V gave up 4 bases and J gave up 1 base; unmatched junction bases: 3. The CDR3 extends over 15 amino acids. CDR3 loop: CASSPQGAGTDTQYF. In nucleotides, the CDR3 is TGTGCCAGCAGCCCACAGGGGGCTGGCACAGATACGCAGTATTTT.

The CDR3 DNA is TGTGCCAGCAGTTTACTACGCACCGGGGAGCTGTTTTTT. This encodes CASSLLRTGELFF. This chain links TRBV27 with TRBJ2-2; no clear D gene. With 2 bases removed from V and 4 bases from J, the gap between germline ends came to 5 bases. Germline V lookup: CDR1 MNHEY, CDR2 SMNVEV (reference sequence). CDR3 length equals 13 residues.

This chain joins TRBV5-4 and TRBJ1-5, with D possibly being TRBD1 (5 bases). The germline V and J ends were trimmed by 2 bases and 7 bases, with 10 bases remaining between them. Germline loops: CDR1 SGHNT, CDR2 YYREEE (reference sequence). This CDR3 has 13 residues. The CDR3 is CASSFEQGQPQHF. Here the CDR3 DNA reads TGTGCCAGCAGCTTTGAGCAGGGCCAGCCCCAGCATTTT.

The J gene is TRBJ2-2, the V gene TRBV9; 11 bases are shared with TRBD2. Germline trimming cut 0 bases from V and 6 bases from J; bases unmatched to any gene: 10. In germline, CDR1 is SGDLS, CDR2 YYNGEE. The CDR3 sequence is 18 residues long. The CDR3 DNA follows: TGTGCCAGCAGCGTAGGGCTTAGCGGGGGGGCCGTCGCCGGGGAGCTGTTTTTT. Translated, it gives CASSVGLSGGAVAGELFF.

The V gene is TRBV7-2, the J gene TRBJ1-5; 10 bases fit TRBD1. This CDR3 is 16 amino acids long. Germline-derived CDR1 and CDR2 are SGHTA and FQGNSA. J gave up 7 bases and V 5 bases, and 11 bases lay outside the gene matches. CDR3 amino acids: CASSLVGTGVNQPQHF. CDR3 in DNA: TGTGCCAGCAGCCTGGTTGGGACAGGGGTTAACCAGCCCCAGCATTTT.

The genes are TRBV29-1 and TRBJ2-7; a possible D gene is TRBD1 (6 bases). There are 11 residues in the CDR3. Trimming stripped 7 bases from V and 3 bases from J, with 10 bases between. The germline gives CDR1 SQVTM, CDR2 ANQGSEA. The CDR3 loop is CSGGTSYEQYF. As DNA, the CDR3 is TGCAGCGGAGGGACAAGCTACGAGCAGTACTTC.

The J gene is TRBJ2-2, the V gene TRBV19; the match to TRBD2 covers 8 bases. J was trimmed by 0 bases and V by 1 base; bases with no gene match: 7. The CDR3 consists of 18 residues. The V gene's germline CDR1 is LNHDA and CDR2 SQIVND (reference sequence). CDR3 DNA sequence: TGTGCCAGTAGTATAGTAGCGGGAAAGTTCGCGAACACCGGGGAGCTGTTTTTT. Translated, it gives CASSIVAGKFANTGELFF.

The chain joins TRBV7-8 to TRBJ2-2; a possible D gene is TRBD1 (6 bases). This CDR3 contains 15 residues. Germline CDR1 reads SGHVS; CDR2 reads FQNEAQ. V lost 5 bases, J lost 5 bases, and 15 bases lay in between. The CDR3 loop is CASSSRTQGTGELFF. CDR3 DNA sequence: TGTGCCAGCAGCAGCCGAACACAGGGAACCGGGGAGCTGTTTTTT.

The V call is TRBV18, the J call TRBJ2-7, with 7 bases that match TRBD2. The CDR3 has 17 amino acids. Trimming cost V 6 bases and J 2 bases; bases outside gene matches: 16. Germline loops: CDR1 KGHSH, CDR2 LQKENI. The CDR3 DNA sequence: TGTGCCAGCTCCGCACGGGCCTGGAGGGAGGGTGCCTACGAGCAGTACTTC. It yields the protein CASSARAWREGAYEQYF.

The chain joins TRBV12-3 or TRBV12-4 to TRBJ2-4; D ambiguous. Trimming cost V 2 bases and J 8 bases, with 10 bases left between them. The CDR3 is 13 residues long. This CDR3 is CASSLNPRDIQYF. The CDR3 DNA reads as TGTGCCAGCAGTTTAAATCCCCGAGACATTCAGTACTTC.

The chain is built from TRBV6-2 or TRBV6-3 and TRBJ2-7, with a possible D match to TRBD2 (5 bases). CDR1 is MNHEY and CDR2 is SVGEGT in the germline V gene. The V end was cut by 2 bases, the J end by 3 bases, with 14 bases between. The length of the CDR3 is 15 residues. The CDR3 loop is CASSYLGGSIYEQYF. The DNA of the CDR3 is TGTGCCAGCAGTTACCTAGGCGGGTCCATCTACGAGCAGTACTTC.

The CDR3 nucleotides read TGTGCCAGCAGCGCAGGGGCTGGGGCTGGCAATCAGCCCCAGCATTTT. Protein sequence: CASSAGAGAGNQPQHF. The genes are TRBV6-2 or TRBV6-3 and TRBJ1-5, with D perhaps matching TRBD1 (6 bases). V lost 6 bases, J lost 2 bases, and 17 bases lay in between. Per germline, CDR1 MNHEY and CDR2 SVGEGT. This CDR3 is 16 amino acids long.

This chain links TRBV30 with TRBJ2-7, with D perhaps TRBD2 (6 bases). This CDR3 spans 15 amino acids. Germline CDR1 GTSNPN, CDR2 SVGIG (reference sequence). Trimming stripped 0 bases from V and 2 bases from J, with 14 bases between. CDR3 protein: CAWSVLGGETYEQYF. The CDR3 nucleotides read TGTGCCTGGAGTGTACTAGGCGGGGAAACCTACGAGCAGTACTTC.

The chain combines TRBV28 with TRBJ1-4, with 7 bases identical to TRBD1. Germline V gene data show CDR1 as MDHEN and CDR2 as SYDVKM. The CDR3 is 15 residues long. V shed 6 bases and J 3 bases; nucleotides not matched to a gene: 7. The DNA for the CDR3 is TGTGCCAGCAGAGTCTCCGGGACAGCTAATGAAAAACTGTTTTTT. Its translation is CASRVSGTANEKLFF.

The rearrangement links TRBV20-1 to TRBJ1-2, with D maybe TRBD1 (6 bases). The CDR3 length is 14 residues. Germline V gene lookup returns CDR1 DFQATT and CDR2 SNEGSKA (reference sequence). V was shortened by 3 bases and J by 2 bases, with 13 bases between the two germline ends. CDR3 DNA: TGCAGTGCTAGTCATGCGGGGGCGAACTATGGCTACACCTTC. It encodes CSASHAGANYGYTF.